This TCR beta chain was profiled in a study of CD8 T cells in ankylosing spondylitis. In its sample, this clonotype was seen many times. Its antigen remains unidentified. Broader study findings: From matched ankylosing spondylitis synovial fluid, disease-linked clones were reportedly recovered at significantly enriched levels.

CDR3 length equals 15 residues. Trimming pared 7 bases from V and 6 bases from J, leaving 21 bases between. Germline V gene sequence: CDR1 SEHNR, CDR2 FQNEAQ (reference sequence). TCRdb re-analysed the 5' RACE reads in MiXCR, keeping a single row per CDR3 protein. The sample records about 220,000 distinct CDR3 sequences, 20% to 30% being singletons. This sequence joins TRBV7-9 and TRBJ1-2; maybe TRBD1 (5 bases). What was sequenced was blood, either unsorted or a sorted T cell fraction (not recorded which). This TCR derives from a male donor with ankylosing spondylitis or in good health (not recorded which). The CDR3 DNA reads TGTGCCAGCACCCCGGGACCGACAGCTCGGGATGGCTACACCTTC. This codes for CASTPGPTARDGYTF.